Below, 22 T cell receptor beta chains from the same sample are listed, as sequenced in a study of metastatic and nonmetastatic thyroid tumors. TCRdb reassembled clones from the PCR reads with MiXCR. The repertoire has approximately 35,000 clones, about 20% of them found once; the top ten carry 3%. Prior to thyroid surgery, none of the patients had received any treatment. The sample taken for sequencing was tumor tissue. The receptors were gathered from a male donor with papillary thyroid cancer or a benign thyroid nodule (not recorded which). Some clones in this sample may be carry-over from other donors' samples.

Many counts were recorded for this clone. The V and J genes are TRBV7-2 and TRBJ1-2; no firm D call. The V gene lost 5 bases and the J gene lost 2 bases, with 12 bases spanning the gap. CDR1 SGHTA and CDR2 FQGNSA come from the germline V gene. The CDR3 runs to 14 residues. CDR3 sequence: CASSASNPNYGYTF. CDR3 DNA sequence: TGTGCCAGCAGCGCGAGCAACCCAAACTATGGCTACACCTTC.

This clone was detected only a few times. The rearrangement joins TRBV19 to TRBJ2-7; a weak D match, TRBD1 (6 bases). Germline V gene sequence: CDR1 LNHDA, CDR2 SQIVND (reference sequence). V dropped 0 bases and J dropped 3 bases, with 6 bases sitting between them. This CDR3 has 13 amino acids. CDR3 in DNA: TGTGCCAGTAGTATAGACAGGGGCTACGAGCAGTACTTC. Its protein product is CASSIDRGYEQYF.

The rearrangement joins TRBV5-1 to TRBJ2-3, with D possibly being TRBD2 (6 bases). In germline, CDR1 is SGHRS, CDR2 YFSETQ. Trimming left V 3 bases short and J 2 bases short, with 22 bases between. The CDR3 spans 18 residues. The CDR3 protein is CASSSMEGTIAITDTQYF. The CDR3 DNA reads as TGCGCCAGCAGCTCAATGGAGGGTACGATAGCAATCACAGATACGCAGTATTTT.

This clone was seen ten or more times. V is TRBV11-3 and J is TRBJ2-7; no reliable D call. V lost 1 base to trimming and J lost 6 bases, with 13 bases between them. Per germline, CDR1 SGHNT and CDR2 YENEEA. CDR3 length: 14 residues. CDR3 bases: TGTGCCAGCAGCTTAGGCGGATCAACTTCCGAGCAGTACTTC. Protein sequence: CASSLGGSTSEQYF.

This clone was picked up a small number of times. This rearrangement joins TRBV20-1 to TRBJ2-7; no clear D gene. V was pared by 5 bases and J by 3 bases, with 11 bases between. The CDR3 loop spans 12 amino acids. Per the germline V gene, CDR1 is DFQATT and CDR2 is SNEGSKA (reference sequence). The CDR3 sequence is CSARLVIYEQYF. The CDR3 nucleotides are TGCAGTGCTCGTCTCGTGATCTACGAGCAGTACTTC.

In this sample, this clone turned up a few times. The V and J genes are TRBV6-2 or TRBV6-3 and TRBJ1-3; no clear D gene. There are 12 residues in the CDR3. Germline V CDR1 and CDR2: MNHEY, SVGEGT. With 5 bases removed from V and 3 bases from J, the gap between germline ends came to 5 bases. As DNA, the CDR3 is TGTGCCAGCAGTAATTATGGAAACACCATATATTTT. As protein: CASSNYGNTIYF.

Many counts were recorded for this clone. This chain uses TRBV20-1 with TRBJ1-5; 8 bases are shared with TRBD1. V was pared by 5 bases and J by 6 bases, with 3 bases of the junction left unmatched. Germline V gene lookup returns CDR1 DFQATT and CDR2 SNEGSKA (reference sequence). There are 12 residues in the CDR3. CDR3 bases: TGCAGTGCTCGACAGGGGACTCAGCCCCAGCATTTT. Protein sequence: CSARQGTQPQHF.

For this clone: One junction end does not reproduce the germline sequence, and a read error may be involved. V gene TRBV28 combines with J gene TRBJ2-7; D is perhaps TRBD1 (7 bases). This CDR3 has 15 amino acids. CDR1 and CDR2 from the germline V gene are MDHEN and SYDVKM. The CDR3: CASISWAGGLYDQYF. The CDR3 nucleotides are TGTGCCAGCATCTCCTGGGCAGGGGGGCTTTACGATCAGTACTTC. Complete variable domain (other parts from reference TRBV28 and TRBJ2-7): DVKVTQSSRYLVKRTGEKVFLECVQDMDHENMFWYRQDPGLGLRLIYFSYDVKMKEKGDIPEGYSVSREKKERFSLILESASTNQTSMYLCASISWAGGLYDQYFGPGTRLTVT.

In its sample, this clone was seen many times. The rearrangement joins TRBV20-1 to TRBJ2-5, with D perhaps TRBD2 (7 bases). CDR3 length: 15 amino acids. Germline lookup yields CDR1 DFQATT and CDR2 SNEGSKA (reference sequence). The V end was cut by 1 base, the J end by 3 bases, with 15 bases between. The DNA for the CDR3 is TGCAGTGCTAGAGTGGGGGGGGGCCGAAAAGAGACCCAGTACTTC. Translated: CSARVGGGRKETQYF.

The chain carries TRBV11-2 and TRBJ2-7, with a weak D call TRBD1 (7 bases). There are 14 residues in the CDR3. Germline loops: CDR1 SGHAT, CDR2 FQNNGV. The V gene lost 1 base and the J gene lost 6 bases, with 13 bases spanning the gap. The CDR3 nucleotides read TGTGCCAGCAGCTTAGGCGGGACAGCAACCGAGCAGTACTTC. This gives the protein CASSLGGTATEQYF.

At least ten counts were recorded for this clone. The chain uses TRBV20-1 and TRBJ2-1, with 8 nucleotides matching TRBD2. This CDR3 is built from 17 residues. J lost 6 bases, V lost 3 bases, and 16 bases had no gene match. Per germline, CDR1 DFQATT and CDR2 SNEGSKA (reference sequence). CDR3 residues: CSASSTSSWAGGNEQFF. CDR3 bases: TGCAGTGCTAGCTCAACTAGCTCATGGGCGGGGGGCAATGAGCAGTTCTTC.

This clone was counted ten times or more. The V call is TRBV30, the J call TRBJ2-1, with D maybe TRBD2 (5 bases). There are 11 residues in the CDR3. Trimming removed 5 bases from V and 5 bases from J, with 7 bases in between. CDR1 and CDR2 (germline): GTSNPN, SVGIG (reference sequence). CDR3 sequence (DNA): TGTGCCTGGTTCGGGGACAATGAGCAGTTCTTC. Its protein is CAWFGDNEQFF. Drawing the rest from reference TRBV30 and TRBJ2-1, the complete variable domain is SQTIHQWPATLVQPVGSPLSLECTVEGTSNPNLYWYRQAAGRGLQLLFYSVGIGQISSEVPQNLSASRPQDRQFILSSKKLLLSDSGFYLCAWFGDNEQFFGPGTRLTVL.

The chain couples TRBV9 to TRBJ2-3; the D is unclear. Germline lookup yields CDR1 SGDLS and CDR2 YYNGEE. Trimming took 0 bases from V and 10 from J, leaving 12 bases between them. The CDR3 spans 13 residues. The CDR3 reads CASSVVPHGSQYF. The CDR3 DNA reads TGTGCCAGCAGCGTAGTTCCCCACGGATCGCAGTATTTT. Filled out from reference TRBV9 and TRBJ2-3, the complete variable domain reads DSGVTQTPKHLITATGQRVTLRCSPRSGDLSVYWYQQSLDQGLQFLIQYYNGEERAKGNILERFSAQQFPDLHSELNLSSLELGDSALYFCASSVVPHGSQYFGPGTRLTVL.

This clone was detected many times. The CDR3: CSASGRYNEQFF. CDR3 nucleotide sequence: TGCAGTGCTAGCGGGAGATACAATGAGCAGTTCTTC. The chain has TRBV20-1 and TRBJ2-1; D is possibly TRBD2 (6 bases). V was trimmed by 3 bases and J by 4 bases, leaving 7 bases between them. CDR3 length: 12 amino acids. The germline CDR1 and CDR2 sequences are DFQATT and SNEGSKA (reference sequence).

This clone was detected many times. V and J are TRBV6-2 or TRBV6-3 and TRBJ2-1, with 9 bases fitting TRBD2. Germline V CDR1 and CDR2: MNHEY, SVGEGT. This CDR3 spans 17 amino acids. J was trimmed by 1 base and V by 0 bases; bases with no gene match: 4. CDR3 region: CASSYSFAGGSYNEQFF. The CDR3 DNA follows: TGTGCCAGCAGTTACTCATTTGCGGGAGGGTCCTACAATGAGCAGTTCTTC.

This clone was seen ten or more times. V gene TRBV7-2 combines with J gene TRBJ1-3; 7 bases map to TRBD1. Germline CDR1 and CDR2: SGHTA and FQGNSA. CDR3 length equals 16 residues. V gave up 3 bases and J gave up 0 bases; unmatched junction bases: 5. This CDR3 reads CASSLQGEYSGNTIYF. In DNA, the CDR3 is TGTGCCAGCAGCTTGCAGGGGGAGTACTCTGGAAACACCATATATTTT. Combining the CDR3 with reference TRBV7-2 and TRBJ1-3 gives the whole variable domain GAGVSQSPSNKVTEKGKDVELRCDPISGHTALYWYRQSLGQGLEFLIYFQGNSAPDKSGLPSDRFSAERTGGSVSTLTIQRTQQEDSAVYLCASSLQGEYSGNTIYFGEGSWLTVV.

This clone is judged medium-sized (0.01 to 0.1%). The V call is TRBV27, the J call TRBJ2-7; no clear D gene. Germline CDR1 MNHEY, CDR2 SMNVEV (reference sequence). The CDR3 is 15 residues long. V lost 2 bases to trimming and J lost 0 bases, with 11 bases between them. CDR3 sequence: CASSLRSGISYEQYF. DNA for the CDR3: TGTGCCAGCAGTTTACGTTCTGGGATCTCCTACGAGCAGTACTTC.

The chain carries TRBV20-1 and TRBJ1-6, with no clear D. Germline V CDR1 and CDR2: DFQATT, SNEGSKA (reference sequence). The V end lost 6 bases, the J end lost 7 bases, and 16 bases lay between the germline ends. This CDR3 is 14 amino acids long. The CDR3 region is CSAASGVNNSPLHF. In DNA form, the CDR3 reads TGCAGTGCCGCCAGCGGTGTGAACAATTCACCCCTCCACTTT.

This clone showed up many times. This rearrangement joins TRBV19 to TRBJ2-6, with D maybe TRBD1 (5 bases). V lost 4 bases and J 2 bases, leaving 15 bases between the germline ends. The CDR3 is 17 residues long. The germline V gene has CDR1 LNHDA and CDR2 SQIVND (reference sequence). In nucleotides, the CDR3 is TGTGCCAGTAGTAGAATAGGGGTAGGTACTGGGGCCAACGTCCTGACTTTC. This gives the protein CASSRIGVGTGANVLTF.

In this sample, this clone turned up many times. The V gene is TRBV20-1, the J gene TRBJ2-3, with 13 nucleotides matching TRBD2. Trimming removed 4 bases from V and 6 bases from J; junction bases left unmatched: 7. Germline CDR1 and CDR2: DFQATT and SNEGSKA (reference sequence). This CDR3 comprises 15 residues. CDR3 DNA sequence: TGCAGTGCTACCAGGACTAGCGGGAGCTCGGATACGCAGTATTTT. Translation: CSATRTSGSSDTQYF.

This clone is deemed medium-sized (0.01 to 0.1%). The CDR3 region has the DNA TGTGCCAGCGGCCCCAGACAGAACACCTACGAGCAGTACTTC. This encodes CASGPRQNTYEQYF. This rearrangement joins TRBV6-1 to TRBJ2-7; D might be TRBD1 (5 bases). V lost 8 bases and J 2 bases, leaving 16 bases between the germline ends. The CDR3 sequence is 14 residues long. Per the germline V gene, CDR1 is MNHNS and CDR2 is SASEGT.

The V call is TRBV11-1, the J call TRBJ2-7; D remains unclear. V was clipped by 6 bases and J by 2 bases, with 17 bases between them. Per the germline V gene, CDR1 is SGHAT and CDR2 is FQDESV (reference sequence). This CDR3 has 15 residues. In DNA form, the CDR3 reads TGTGCCAGCAGTTACTCGTTTACATCACCCTACGAGCAGTACTTC. It yields the protein CASSYSFTSPYEQYF.